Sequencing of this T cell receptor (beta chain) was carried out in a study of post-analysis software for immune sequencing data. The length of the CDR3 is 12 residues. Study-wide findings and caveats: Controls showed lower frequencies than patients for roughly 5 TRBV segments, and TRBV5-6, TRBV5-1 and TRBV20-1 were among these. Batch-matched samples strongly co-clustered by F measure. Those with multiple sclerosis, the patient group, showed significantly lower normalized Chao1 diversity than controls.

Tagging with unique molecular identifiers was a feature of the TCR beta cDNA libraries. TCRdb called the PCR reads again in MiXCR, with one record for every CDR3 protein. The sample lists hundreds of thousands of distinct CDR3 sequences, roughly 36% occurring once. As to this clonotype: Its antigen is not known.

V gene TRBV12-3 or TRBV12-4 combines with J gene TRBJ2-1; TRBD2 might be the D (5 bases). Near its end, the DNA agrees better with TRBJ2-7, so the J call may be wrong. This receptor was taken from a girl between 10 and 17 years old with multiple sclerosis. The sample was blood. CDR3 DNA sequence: TGTGCCAGCAGTGAGGGTCGGTGGGAGCAGTACTTC. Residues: CASSEGRWEQYF.